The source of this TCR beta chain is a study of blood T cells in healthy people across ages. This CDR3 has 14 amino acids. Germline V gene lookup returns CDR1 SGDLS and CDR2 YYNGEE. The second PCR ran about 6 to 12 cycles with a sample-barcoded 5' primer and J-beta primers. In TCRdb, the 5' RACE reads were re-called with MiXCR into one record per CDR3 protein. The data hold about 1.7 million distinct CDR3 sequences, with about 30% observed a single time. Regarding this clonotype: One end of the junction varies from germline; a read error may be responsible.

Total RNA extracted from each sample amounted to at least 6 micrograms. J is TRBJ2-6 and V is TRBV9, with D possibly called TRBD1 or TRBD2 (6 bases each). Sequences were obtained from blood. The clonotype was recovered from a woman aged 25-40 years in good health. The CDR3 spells CASMGGAGANILTF. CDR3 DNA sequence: TGTGCCAGCATGGGGGGCGCTGGGGCCAACATCCTGACTTTC.